Listed below are T cell receptor beta chains from one sample, sequenced in a study of OX40 agonist ivuxolimab in advanced cancers. Repertoires were generated with immunoSEQ multiplex PCR, while TCRdb's copy carries only in-frame clones and drops some. The sample shows about 45,000 clones, roughly 82% of them seen only once. Sequencing was performed on CD4+ or CD8+ T cells sorted from blood, taken in a trial of the OX40 agonist ivuxolimab. These receptors were collected from an adult with an advanced solid tumor such as melanoma, head and neck, liver or kidney cancer. CDR3s include the opening cysteine and the closing phenylalanine or tryptophan. The size of a clone is reported for some rows only, either as once, few or many, or as a class for expanded clones.

clone size | J gene | V gene | CDR3 protein
once | TRBJ1-5 | TRBV15 | CATSRVRTVGNQPQHF
NA | TRBJ1-4 | TRBV19 | CASSILGSNEKLFF
NA | TRBJ2-7 | TRBV9 | CASSRQASYEQYF
NA | TRBJ1-5 | TRBV7-8 | CASSLAPRQFLSNQPQHF
NA | TRBJ1-2 | TRBV7-6 | CASSLRQGGLGYGYTF
once | TRBJ1-1 | TRBV7-9 | CASSLVGKNTEAFF
NA | TRBJ2-2 | TRBV5-4 | CASSLAGAIAELFF
NA | TRBJ2-3 | TRBV28 | CASSPILADTQYF
medium-sized | TRBJ2-7 | TRBV6-5 | CASSYSGAYEQYF
NA | TRBJ1-6 | TRBV4-1 | CASSQEGIRNSPLHF
NA | TRBJ2-1 | TRBV2 | CASSTGPGMEANEQFF
NA | TRBJ1-4 | TRBV6-1 | CASSSGTGVGKLFF
NA | TRBJ2-2 | TRBV28 | CASSRTGELFF